Sequencing of this T cell receptor (beta chain) was carried out in a study of PD-1 blockade in classical Hodgkin lymphoma. Notes on the study in general: It was CD4+ TCR diversity, not CD8+, that rose significantly by C4D1.

The repertoire was sequenced with immunoSEQ multiplex PCR; TCRdb's copy has only in-frame clones and lacks some. The repertoire holds tens of thousands of clones, with around 80% as singletons. Time point noted: cycle 4 day 1 (C4D1), after around six weeks of nivolumab. Patients all relapsed after autologous stem cell transplantation, and there was variation in brentuximab vedotin exposure. There are 13 residues in the CDR3. The V and J ends lost 2 bases and 2 bases respectively, with 5 bases between them. Germline CDR1 and CDR2: MNHEY and SVGAGI. Regarding this clone: Its cognate antigen is unknown.

The chain is built from TRBV6-5 and TRBJ2-3; D is unresolved. This TCR derives from a human donor with classical Hodgkin lymphoma. Sequencing was performed on peripheral blood mononuclear cells (PBMCs), taken before the fourth cycle of nivolumab. CDR3 coding DNA: TGTGCCAGCAGTTACGAGATCACAGATACGCAGTATTTT. It specifies CASSYEITDTQYF.